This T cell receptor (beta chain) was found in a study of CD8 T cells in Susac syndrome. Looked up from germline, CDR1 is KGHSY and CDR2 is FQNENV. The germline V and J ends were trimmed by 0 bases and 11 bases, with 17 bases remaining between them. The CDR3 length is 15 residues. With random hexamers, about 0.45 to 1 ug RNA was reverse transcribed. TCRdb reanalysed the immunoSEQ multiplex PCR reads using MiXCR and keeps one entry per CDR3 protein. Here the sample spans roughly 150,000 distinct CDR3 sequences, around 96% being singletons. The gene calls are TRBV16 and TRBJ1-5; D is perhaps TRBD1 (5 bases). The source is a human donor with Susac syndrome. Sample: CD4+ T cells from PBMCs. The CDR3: CASSQSATPGKSQHF. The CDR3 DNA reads TGTGCCAGCAGCCAATCGGCGACGCCAGGGAAGTCCCAGCATTTT. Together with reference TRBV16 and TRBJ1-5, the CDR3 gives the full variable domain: GEEVAQTPKHLVRGEGQKAKLYCAPIKGHSYVFWYQQVLKNEFKFLISFQNENVFDETGMPKERFSAKCLPNSPCSLEIQATKLEDSAVYFCASSQSATPGKSQHFGDGTRLSIL.